In its sample, the clone carrying this TCR beta chain was seen a few times. These data are taken from a study of STAT5B mutations in CD4+ large granular lymphocyte leukemia. Some clones are missing from TCRdb's copy, which holds only in-frame ones; the method was immunoSEQ multiplex PCR. The table shows about 45,000 clones, with approximately 83% occurring only once. The sequencing sample was made of CD4+ T cells from blood buffy coats. The receptor was isolated from a human donor in good health.

CDR3 sequence: CASSLGGAGYEQYF. The CDR3 nucleotides are TGTGCCAGCAGCCTCGGGGGAGCGGGATACGAGCAGTACTTC. The chain recombines TRBV5-4 with TRBJ2-7; 7 positions match TRBD2. V shed 4 bases and J 4 bases; nucleotides not matched to a gene: 8. CDR3 length: 14 residues. Germline V CDR1 and CDR2: SGHNT, YYREEE (reference sequence).